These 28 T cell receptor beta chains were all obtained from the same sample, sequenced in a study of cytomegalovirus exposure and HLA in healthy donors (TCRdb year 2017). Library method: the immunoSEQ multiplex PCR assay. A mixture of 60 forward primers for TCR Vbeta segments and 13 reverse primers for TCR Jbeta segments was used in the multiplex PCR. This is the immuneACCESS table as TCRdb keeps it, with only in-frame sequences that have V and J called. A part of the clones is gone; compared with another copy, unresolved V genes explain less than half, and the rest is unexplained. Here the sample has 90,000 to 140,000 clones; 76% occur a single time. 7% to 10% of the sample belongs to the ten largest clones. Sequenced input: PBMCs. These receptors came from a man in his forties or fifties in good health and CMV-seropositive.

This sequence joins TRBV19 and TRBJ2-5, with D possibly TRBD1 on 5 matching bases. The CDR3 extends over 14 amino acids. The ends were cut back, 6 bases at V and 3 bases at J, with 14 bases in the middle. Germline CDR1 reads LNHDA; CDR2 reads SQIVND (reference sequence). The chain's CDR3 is CASSTRAVKETQYF. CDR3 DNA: TGTGCCAGTAGCACCAGGGCAGTTAAAGAGACCCAGTACTTC.

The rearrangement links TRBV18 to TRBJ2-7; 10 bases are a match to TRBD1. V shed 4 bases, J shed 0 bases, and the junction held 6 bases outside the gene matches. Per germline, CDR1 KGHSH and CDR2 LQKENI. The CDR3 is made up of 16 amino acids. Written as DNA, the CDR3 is TGTGCCAGCTCACGGGACAGGGGCACCGGCTCCTACGAGCAGTACTTC. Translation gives CASSRDRGTGSYEQYF.

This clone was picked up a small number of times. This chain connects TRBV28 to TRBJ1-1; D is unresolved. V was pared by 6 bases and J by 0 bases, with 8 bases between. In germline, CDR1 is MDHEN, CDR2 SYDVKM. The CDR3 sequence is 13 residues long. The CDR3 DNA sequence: TGTGCCAGCAGCTCTTACATGAACACTGAAGCTTTCTTT. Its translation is CASSSYMNTEAFF.

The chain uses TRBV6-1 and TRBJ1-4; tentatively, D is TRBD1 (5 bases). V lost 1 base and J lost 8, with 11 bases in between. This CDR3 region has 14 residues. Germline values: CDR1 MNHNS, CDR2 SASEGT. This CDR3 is CASSEVGRNEKLFF. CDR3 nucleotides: TGTGCCAGCAGTGAAGTGGGGCGGAACGAAAAACTGTTTTTT.

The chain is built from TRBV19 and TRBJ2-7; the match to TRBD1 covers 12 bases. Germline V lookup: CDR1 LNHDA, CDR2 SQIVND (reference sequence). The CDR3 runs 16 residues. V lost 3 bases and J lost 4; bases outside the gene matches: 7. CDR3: CASSIAGTGGRYEQYF. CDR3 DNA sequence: TGTGCCAGTAGTATCGCCGGGACAGGGGGCCGGTACGAGCAGTACTTC.

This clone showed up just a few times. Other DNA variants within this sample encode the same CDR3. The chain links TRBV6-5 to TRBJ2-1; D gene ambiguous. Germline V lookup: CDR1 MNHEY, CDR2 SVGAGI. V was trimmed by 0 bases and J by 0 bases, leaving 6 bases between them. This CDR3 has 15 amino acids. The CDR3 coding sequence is TGTGCCAGCAGTTACTCTGGTAGCTCCTACAATGAGCAGTTCTTC. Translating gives CASSYSGSSYNEQFF.

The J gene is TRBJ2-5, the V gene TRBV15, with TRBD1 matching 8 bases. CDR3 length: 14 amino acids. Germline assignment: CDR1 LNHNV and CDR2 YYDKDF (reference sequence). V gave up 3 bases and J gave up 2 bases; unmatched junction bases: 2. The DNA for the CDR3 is TGTGCCACCAGCAGTAGACAGGGGCAAGAGACCCAGTACTTC. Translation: CATSSRQGQETQYF.

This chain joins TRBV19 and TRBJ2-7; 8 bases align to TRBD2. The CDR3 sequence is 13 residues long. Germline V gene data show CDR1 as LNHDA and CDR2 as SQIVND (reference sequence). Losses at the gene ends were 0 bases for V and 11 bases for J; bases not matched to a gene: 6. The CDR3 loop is CASSIDSEREKYF. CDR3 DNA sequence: TGTGCCAGTAGTATAGATTCAGAGCGGGAGAAGTACTTC.

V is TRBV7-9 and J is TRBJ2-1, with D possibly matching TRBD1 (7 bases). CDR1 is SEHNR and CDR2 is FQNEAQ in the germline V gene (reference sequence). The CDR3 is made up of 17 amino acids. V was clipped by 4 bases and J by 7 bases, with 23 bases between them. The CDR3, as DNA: TGTGCCAGCAGCTCCAAGTTCAGGGGGGCCCTTGAAAATGAGCAGTTCTTC. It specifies CASSSKFRGALENEQFF.

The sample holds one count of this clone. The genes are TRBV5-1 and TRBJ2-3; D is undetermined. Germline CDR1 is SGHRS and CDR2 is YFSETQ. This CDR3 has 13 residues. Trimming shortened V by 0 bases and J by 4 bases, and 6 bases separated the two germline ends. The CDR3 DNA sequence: TGCGCCAGCAGCTTGGGATCGGCAGATACGCAGTATTTT. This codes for CASSLGSADTQYF.

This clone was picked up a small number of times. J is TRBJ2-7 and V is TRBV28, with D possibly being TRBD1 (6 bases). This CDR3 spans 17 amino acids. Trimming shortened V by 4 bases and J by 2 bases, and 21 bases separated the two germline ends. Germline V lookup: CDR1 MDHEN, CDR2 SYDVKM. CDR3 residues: CASSSTLGRPGAYEQYF. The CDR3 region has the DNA TGTGCCAGCAGTTCCACTCTCGGCCGGCCAGGGGCCTACGAGCAGTACTTC. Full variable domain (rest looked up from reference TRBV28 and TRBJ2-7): DVKVTQSSRYLVKRTGEKVFLECVQDMDHENMFWYRQDPGLGLRLIYFSYDVKMKEKGDIPEGYSVSREKKERFSLILESASTNQTSMYLCASSSTLGRPGAYEQYFGPGTRLTVT.

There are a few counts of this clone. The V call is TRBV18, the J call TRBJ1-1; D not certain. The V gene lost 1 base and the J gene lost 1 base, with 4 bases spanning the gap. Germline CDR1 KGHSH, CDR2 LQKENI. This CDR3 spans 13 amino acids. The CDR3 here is CASSPRGNTEAFF. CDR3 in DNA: TGTGCCAGCTCACCACGAGGGAACACTGAAGCTTTCTTT. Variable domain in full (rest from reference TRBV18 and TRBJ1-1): NAGVMQNPRHLVRRRGQEARLRCSPMKGHSHVYWYRQLPEEGLKFMVYLQKENIIDESGMPKERFSAEFPKEGPSILRIQQVVRGDSAAYFCASSPRGNTEAFFGQGTRLTVV.

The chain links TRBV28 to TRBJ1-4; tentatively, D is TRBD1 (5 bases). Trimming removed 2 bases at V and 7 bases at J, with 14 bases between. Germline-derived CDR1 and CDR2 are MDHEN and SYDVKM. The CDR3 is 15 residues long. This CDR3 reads CASSLSSPGVEKLFF. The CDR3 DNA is TGTGCCAGCAGTTTAAGTTCGCCGGGGGTTGAAAAACTGTTTTTT.

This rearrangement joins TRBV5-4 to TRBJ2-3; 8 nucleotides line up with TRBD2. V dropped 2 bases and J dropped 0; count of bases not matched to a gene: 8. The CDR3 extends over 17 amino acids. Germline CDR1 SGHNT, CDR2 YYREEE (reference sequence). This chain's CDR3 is CASSFRVAGLSTDTQYF. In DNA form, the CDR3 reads TGTGCCAGCAGCTTTAGAGTAGCGGGACTTAGCACAGATACGCAGTATTTT.

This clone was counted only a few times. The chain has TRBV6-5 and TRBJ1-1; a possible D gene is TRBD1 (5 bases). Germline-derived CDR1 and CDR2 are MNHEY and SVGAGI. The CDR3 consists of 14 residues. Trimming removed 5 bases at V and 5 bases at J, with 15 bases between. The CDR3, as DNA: TGTGCCAGCAGTCCTTACGGGGGGACTACTGAAGCTTTCTTT. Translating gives CASSPYGGTTEAFF.

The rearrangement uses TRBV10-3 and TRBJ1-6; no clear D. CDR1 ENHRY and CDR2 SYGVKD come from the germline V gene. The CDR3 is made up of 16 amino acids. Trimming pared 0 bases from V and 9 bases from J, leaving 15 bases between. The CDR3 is CAISESSGSGGSPLHF. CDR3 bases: TGTGCCATCAGTGAGTCGTCGGGGTCCGGCGGTTCACCCCTCCACTTT.

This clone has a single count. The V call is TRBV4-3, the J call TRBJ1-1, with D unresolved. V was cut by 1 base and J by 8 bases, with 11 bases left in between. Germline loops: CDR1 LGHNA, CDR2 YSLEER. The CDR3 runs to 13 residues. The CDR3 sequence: CASSQVRSQEAFF. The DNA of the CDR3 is TGCGCCAGCAGCCAAGTACGTTCACAGGAAGCTTTCTTT.

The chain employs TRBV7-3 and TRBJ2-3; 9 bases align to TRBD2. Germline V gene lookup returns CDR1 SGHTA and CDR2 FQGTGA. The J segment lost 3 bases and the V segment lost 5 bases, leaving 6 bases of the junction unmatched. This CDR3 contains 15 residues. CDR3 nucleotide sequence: TGTGCCAGCAGCCTCAGCGGGGGGCCTACAGATACGCAGTATTTT. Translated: CASSLSGGPTDTQYF.

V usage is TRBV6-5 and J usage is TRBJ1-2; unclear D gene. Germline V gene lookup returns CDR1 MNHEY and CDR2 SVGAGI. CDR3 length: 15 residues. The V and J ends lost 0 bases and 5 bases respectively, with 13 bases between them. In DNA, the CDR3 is TGTGCCAGCAGTTACTCGGACGGGAATCTTTATGGCTACACCTTC. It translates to CASSYSDGNLYGYTF.

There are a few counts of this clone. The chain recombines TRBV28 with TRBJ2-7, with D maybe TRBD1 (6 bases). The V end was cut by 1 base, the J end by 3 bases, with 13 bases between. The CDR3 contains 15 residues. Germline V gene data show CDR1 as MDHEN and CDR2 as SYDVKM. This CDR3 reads CASSLFRGESYEQYF. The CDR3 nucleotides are TGTGCCAGCAGTTTATTCAGGGGCGAAAGCTACGAGCAGTACTTC.

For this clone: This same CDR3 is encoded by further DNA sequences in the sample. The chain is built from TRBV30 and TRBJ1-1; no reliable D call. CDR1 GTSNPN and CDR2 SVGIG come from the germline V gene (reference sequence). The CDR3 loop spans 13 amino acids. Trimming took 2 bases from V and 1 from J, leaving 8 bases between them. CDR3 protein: CAWSTGGNTEAFF. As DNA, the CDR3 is TGTGCCTGGAGTACTGGAGGGAACACTGAAGCTTTCTTT.

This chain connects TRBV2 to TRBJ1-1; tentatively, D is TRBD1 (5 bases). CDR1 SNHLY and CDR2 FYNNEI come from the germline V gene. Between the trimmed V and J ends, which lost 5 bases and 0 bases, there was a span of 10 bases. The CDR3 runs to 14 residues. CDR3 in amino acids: CASSSGALNTEAFF. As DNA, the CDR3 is TGTGCCAGCAGTAGCGGGGCATTGAACACTGAAGCTTTCTTT.

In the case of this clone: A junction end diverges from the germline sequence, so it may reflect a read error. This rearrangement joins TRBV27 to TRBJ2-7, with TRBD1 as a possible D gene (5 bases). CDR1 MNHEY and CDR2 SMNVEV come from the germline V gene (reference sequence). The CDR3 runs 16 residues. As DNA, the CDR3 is TGTGCCAGCAGTTCCGCTCAGGGCCCACTCCGCTACGGGCAGTACTTC. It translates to CASSSAQGPLRYGQYF.

The CDR3 sequence: CASSFPLSGGSTGELFF. CDR3 in DNA: TGTGCCAGCAGCTTCCCCTTGAGCGGGGGGAGCACCGGGGAGCTGTTTTTT. This chain links TRBV7-3 with TRBJ2-2; 9 bases line up with TRBD2. Trimming cost V 3 bases and J 4 bases; bases outside gene matches: 9. This CDR3 has 17 residues. Germline CDR1 is SGHTA and CDR2 is FQGTGA.

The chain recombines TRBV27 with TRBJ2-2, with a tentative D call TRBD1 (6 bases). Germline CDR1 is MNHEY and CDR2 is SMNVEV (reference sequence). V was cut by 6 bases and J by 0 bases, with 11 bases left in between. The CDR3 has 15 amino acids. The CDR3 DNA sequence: TGTGCCAGCAGACCCGGGACATCGAACACCGGGGAGCTGTTTTTT. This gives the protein CASRPGTSNTGELFF.

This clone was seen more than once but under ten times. CDR3 protein: CAWKNSREEDYGYTF. Here the CDR3 DNA reads TGTGCCTGGAAGAACTCCAGGGAAGAGGACTATGGCTACACCTTC. The chain carries TRBV30 and TRBJ1-2; D might be TRBD1 (5 bases). CDR3 length: 15 amino acids. V lost 4 bases and J 3 bases, leaving 18 bases between the germline ends. The germline CDR1 and CDR2 sequences are GTSNPN and SVGIG (reference sequence).

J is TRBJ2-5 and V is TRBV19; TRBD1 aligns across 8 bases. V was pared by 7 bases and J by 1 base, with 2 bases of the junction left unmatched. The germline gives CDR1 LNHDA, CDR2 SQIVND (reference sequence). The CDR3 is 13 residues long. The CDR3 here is CASKGTGQETQYF. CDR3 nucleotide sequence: TGTGCCAGTAAGGGGACAGGCCAAGAGACCCAGTACTTC.

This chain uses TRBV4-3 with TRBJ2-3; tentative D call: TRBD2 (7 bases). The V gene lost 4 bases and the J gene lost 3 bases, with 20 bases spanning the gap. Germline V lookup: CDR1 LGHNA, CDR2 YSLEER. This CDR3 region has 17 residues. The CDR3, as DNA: TGCGCCAGCAGCCTCGAAAGGGGGGGGGCAAGGACAGATACGCAGTATTTT. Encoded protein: CASSLERGGARTDTQYF.